The 19 T cell receptor beta chains below were found in one sample sequenced in a study of cytomegalovirus exposure and HLA in healthy donors. With 60 Vbeta and 13 Jbeta primers, the PCR was carried out. Sequenced by immunoSEQ multiplex PCR; TCRdb stores in-frame clones only, minus some. The sample carries roughly 120,000 clones, roughly 77% recorded once. The source material was PBMCs. The receptor source for this set is a woman aged 25 to 39 in good health and CMV-seronegative.

The V call is TRBV19, the J call TRBJ2-7, with 7 bases lining up with TRBD1. The CDR3 has 15 residues. V trimming: 1 base; J trimming: 5 bases; junction bases outside the gene matches: 8. The germline gives CDR1 LNHDA, CDR2 SQIVND (reference sequence). CDR3 nucleotide sequence: TGTGCCAGTAGTATAGTCCCAGGGGGTGTCAACGAGCAGTACTTC. Its protein product is CASSIVPGGVNEQYF.

The chain recombines TRBV6-1 with TRBJ2-5, with no clear D. The CDR3 sequence is 14 residues long. Germline V gene sequence: CDR1 MNHNS, CDR2 SASEGT. V was trimmed by 2 bases and J by 7 bases, leaving 14 bases between them. The CDR3 DNA follows: TGTGCCAGCAGTGAACACACGCCACCGGGGACCCAGTACTTC. Translating it yields CASSEHTPPGTQYF.

The CDR3 nucleotides read TGTGCCAGCAGCTTGGCGGGGAAAGAGACCCAGTACTTC. It translates to CASSLAGKETQYF. The rearrangement uses TRBV5-5 and TRBJ2-5; a weak D match, TRBD2 (5 bases). V lost 0 bases, J lost 3 bases, and 6 bases lay in between. This CDR3 is built from 13 residues. Germline V gives CDR1 SGHKS, CDR2 YYEKEE (reference sequence).

The chain has TRBV2 and TRBJ2-7; TRBD2 matches at 12 bases. This CDR3 comprises 12 residues. Trimming at V came to 6 bases and at J to 9 bases, leaving 3 bases not matched to a gene. Germline V gives CDR1 SNHLY, CDR2 FYNNEI. In DNA, the CDR3 is TGTGCCAGCAGAGAGACTAGCGGGGGGCAGTACTTC. This sequence encodes CASRETSGGQYF.

V is TRBV7-3 and J is TRBJ1-1, with D possibly matching TRBD1 (6 bases). V was pared by 6 bases and J by 4 bases, with 18 bases between. This CDR3 has 15 residues. Germline V lookup: CDR1 SGHTA, CDR2 FQGTGA. CDR3 nucleotide sequence: TGTGCCAGCAGGCCCGGTGGGGGGGCTCTCACTGAAGCTTTCTTT. This codes for CASRPGGGALTEAFF.

The chain links TRBV5-1 to TRBJ1-1; the D gene is possibly TRBD1 (5 bases). Germline V gene lookup returns CDR1 SGHRS and CDR2 YFSETQ. V was shortened by 5 bases and J by 7 bases, with 15 bases between the two germline ends. The CDR3 has 13 residues. The CDR3 region is CASSEGEDVEAFF. In DNA form, the CDR3 reads TGCGCCAGCAGTGAAGGGGAGGATGTTGAAGCTTTCTTT.

The rearrangement joins TRBV11-2 to TRBJ2-7; 10 bases are a match to TRBD1. Germline assignment: CDR1 SGHAT and CDR2 FQNNGV. The CDR3 is 16 residues long. The V segment lost 3 bases and the J segment 3 bases; nucleotides outside the gene matches: 8. The CDR3 DNA sequence: TGTGCCAGCAGCTTGGGGCCGGGACAGGGGCGCTACGAGCAGTACTTC. Its protein product is CASSLGPGQGRYEQYF. Combining the CDR3 with reference TRBV11-2 and TRBJ2-7 gives the whole variable domain EAGVAQSPRYKIIEKRQSVAFWCNPISGHATLYWYQQILGQGPKLLIQFQNNGVVDDSQLPKDRFSAERLKGVDSTLKIQPAKLEDSAVYLCASSLGPGQGRYEQYFGPGTRLTVT.

This clone was found a few times. The chain couples TRBV6-6 to TRBJ1-1; possible D gene TRBD1, 5 bases. The V end lost 8 bases, the J end lost 4 bases, and 17 bases lay between the germline ends. The CDR3 runs to 14 residues. Germline loops: CDR1 MNHNY, CDR2 SVGAGI (reference sequence). The DNA of the CDR3 is TGTGCCAGCTCAGGATCAGGGCCAATCACTGAAGCTTTCTTT. It encodes CASSGSGPITEAFF.

The chain carries TRBV6-1 and TRBJ2-5, with D possibly being TRBD1 (5 bases). The CDR3 has 15 amino acids. The germline CDR1 and CDR2 sequences are MNHNS and SASEGT. V was shortened by 6 bases and J by 5 bases, with 19 bases between the two germline ends. This chain's CDR3 is CASSPEEGAAETQYF. CDR3 nucleotide sequence: TGTGCCAGCAGCCCAGAAGAAGGGGCCGCGGAGACCCAGTACTTC.

The chain recombines TRBV11-2 with TRBJ2-1, with 8 bases aligning to TRBD2. The CDR3 consists of 14 residues. CDR1 and CDR2 from the germline V gene are SGHAT and FQNNGV. V was pared by 5 bases and J by 8 bases, with 8 bases of the junction left unmatched. This CDR3 reads CASSPGRARDEQFF. The CDR3 DNA sequence: TGTGCCAGCAGCCCCGGGAGGGCCAGGGATGAGCAGTTCTTC.

This sequence joins TRBV5-1 and TRBJ1-2; perhaps TRBD1 as D (5 bases). Germline V gene sequence: CDR1 SGHRS, CDR2 YFSETQ. This CDR3 comprises 15 residues. V dropped 4 bases and J dropped 4 bases, with 17 bases sitting between them. In nucleotides, the CDR3 is TGCGCCAGCAGCCCGCTAGACGGGGGAAGCTATGGCTACACCTTC. It translates to CASSPLDGGSYGYTF.

This chain joins TRBV5-1 and TRBJ2-5, with 8 bases matching TRBD2. This CDR3 is built from 16 residues. Germline lookup yields CDR1 SGHRS and CDR2 YFSETQ. The trim removed 0 bases at V and 1 base at J, leaving 5 bases unmatched. The CDR3 spells CASSLGLARSQETQYF. For the CDR3, the DNA is TGCGCCAGCAGCTTGGGACTAGCGAGGTCCCAAGAGACCCAGTACTTC.

The chain combines TRBV18 with TRBJ1-2; 9 nucleotides align to TRBD1. This CDR3 has 15 residues. Germline V lookup: CDR1 KGHSH, CDR2 LQKENI. J gave up 7 bases and V 2 bases, and 8 bases lay outside the gene matches. Written as DNA, the CDR3 is TGTGCCAGCTCACCAACGCCGGGACAGGGTGTTGGCTACACCTTC. This sequence encodes CASSPTPGQGVGYTF.

The V gene is TRBV7-6, the J gene TRBJ2-7, with 7 bases identical to TRBD2. This CDR3 is built from 21 residues. Germline-derived CDR1 and CDR2 are SGHVS and FNYEAQ. V lost 2 bases, J lost 2 bases, and 24 bases stayed unmatched. The CDR3 region has the DNA TGTGCCAGCAGCTTATACCAAGGGAGGGCCGTGGCCCAGCGGGACCCCTACGAGCAGTACTTC. As protein: CASSLYQGRAVAQRDPYEQYF.

This chain joins TRBV5-1 and TRBJ1-1, with TRBD1 as a possible D gene (6 bases). The CDR3 is made up of 14 amino acids. Deletions cut 4 bases from V and 7 bases from J, with 17 bases between. Germline CDR1 is SGHRS and CDR2 is YFSETQ. The CDR3 DNA reads TGCGCCAGCAGCGGAACTTTTCAGGGGAGTGAAGCTTTCTTT. Translating gives CASSGTFQGSEAFF.

V usage is TRBV2 and J usage is TRBJ1-1; D might be TRBD1 (5 bases). Germline V CDR1 and CDR2: SNHLY, FYNNEI. V gave up 6 bases and J gave up 2 bases, with 16 bases separating them. The CDR3 has 15 residues. The DNA for the CDR3 is TGTGCCAGCAGAACCCAGGGAATTGGAAACACTGAAGCTTTCTTT. Protein product: CASRTQGIGNTEAFF.

The chain uses TRBV18 and TRBJ1-4, with a possible D match to TRBD1 (6 bases). Trimming left V 3 bases short and J 5 bases short, with 10 bases between. The CDR3 runs to 14 residues. CDR1 KGHSH and CDR2 LQKENI come from the germline V gene. CDR3 residues: CASSPGHLNEKLFF. Here the CDR3 DNA reads TGTGCCAGCTCACCGGGACACTTGAATGAAAAACTGTTTTTT.

The V call is TRBV11-3, the J call TRBJ2-7; D call uncertain. The CDR3 is 15 amino acids. Germline assignment: CDR1 SGHNT and CDR2 YENEEA. V was trimmed by 1 base and J by 6 bases, leaving 16 bases between them. CDR3 sequence (DNA): TGTGCCAGCAGCTTAGCGCGGCAACCTCCCTCCGAGCAGTACTTC. It encodes CASSLARQPPSEQYF.

This rearrangement joins TRBV30 to TRBJ2-7, with D possibly being TRBD1 (5 bases). Trimming cost V 5 bases and J 9 bases, with 14 bases left between them. The CDR3 totals 11 residues. CDR1 is GTSNPN, CDR2 SVGIG, per germline (reference sequence). The CDR3 coding sequence is TGTGCCTGGGGCCCGCAGGGAAGGCAGTACTTC. It yields the protein CAWGPQGRQYF.